The 9 T cell receptor beta chains below all came from one sample that was sequenced in a study of blood T cell repertoires in COVID-19. This table comes from immunoSEQ multiplex PCR, and its TCRdb copy is limited to in-frame clones, with some not included. The table has roughly 73,000 clones, roughly 89% seen once. The sample taken for sequencing was peripheral blood. The receptors originated from an elderly man with acute or convalescent COVID-19.

The chain recombines TRBV30 with TRBJ1-2; D call uncertain. In germline, CDR1 is GTSNPN, CDR2 SVGIG (reference sequence). The CDR3 totals 16 residues. The V gene lost 2 bases and the J gene lost 8 bases, with 24 bases spanning the gap. CDR3 DNA sequence: TGTGCCTGGAGTTCTTTCCCCCAACCCCCCCTAGACGGCTACACCTTC. It translates to CAWSSFPQPPLDGYTF.

The CDR3 nucleotides read TGTGCCACTCGGGACAGGCTAACAGATACGCAGTATTTT. Residues: CATRDRLTDTQYF. The genes are TRBV24-1 and TRBJ2-3; 8 bases align to TRBD1. Trimming took 10 bases from V and 3 from J; bases not matched to a gene: 5. Per germline, CDR1 KGHDR and CDR2 SFDVKD. The CDR3 sequence is 13 residues long.

The rearrangement joins TRBV10-2 to TRBJ1-5; 7 positions match TRBD1. The CDR3 has 14 residues. Germline CDR1 reads WSHSY; CDR2 reads SAAADI. V was pared by 10 bases and J by 3 bases, with 9 bases of the junction left unmatched. CDR3 sequence: CATPGQILNQPQHF. The CDR3, as DNA: TGCGCCACCCCGGGACAGATACTCAATCAGCCCCAGCATTTT.

V gene TRBV19 combines with J gene TRBJ2-7; 8 positions agree with TRBD2. J was trimmed by 12 bases and V by 5 bases; bases with no gene match: 12. There are 13 residues in the CDR3. CDR1 is LNHDA and CDR2 is SQIVND in the germline V gene (reference sequence). CDR3 nucleotides: TGTGCCAGTAGTCTCCTACCTAGCGGGCCTAGGTACTTC. It translates to CASSLLPSGPRYF.

The rearrangement joins TRBV5-6 to TRBJ1-5; a possible D gene is TRBD1 (6 bases). Trimming took 3 bases from V and 3 from J, leaving 10 bases between them. The CDR3 loop spans 14 amino acids. Germline CDR1 and CDR2: SGHDT and YYEEEE. The CDR3 sequence is CASSSRDTNQPQHF. In nucleotides, the CDR3 is TGTGCCAGCAGCTCCCGGGACACCAATCAGCCCCAGCATTTT.

This clone was seen a single time. The chain employs TRBV9 and TRBJ1-6; D possibly corresponds to TRBD1 (5 bases). Germline V CDR1 and CDR2: SGDLS, YYNGEE. V lost 1 base and J 7 bases, leaving 9 bases between the germline ends. This CDR3 is built from 14 residues. The CDR3 bases are TGTGCCAGCAGCGTACAGGGAAGGAATTCACCCCTCCACTTT. This gives the protein CASSVQGRNSPLHF.

The rearrangement joins TRBV2 to TRBJ1-6, with TRBD1 as a possible D gene (5 bases). This CDR3 has 13 amino acids. Germline CDR1 and CDR2: SNHLY and FYNNEI. V gave up 5 bases and J gave up 9 bases, with 11 bases separating them. The CDR3 DNA reads TGTGCCAGCAGTCCGGGACTTAGTTCACCCCTCCACTTT. It is translated as CASSPGLSSPLHF.

This clone was seen once. J is TRBJ2-1 and V is TRBV14, with 8 bases matching TRBD1. After removal of 7 bases from V and 4 bases from J, the junction contained 15 bases not matched to a gene. This CDR3 is built from 17 residues. Germline values: CDR1 SGHDN, CDR2 FVKESK. The CDR3 DNA follows: TGTGCCAGCACGCAAGCCAGAGGACAGGGACGATACAATGAGCAGTTCTTC. Translation gives CASTQARGQGRYNEQFF. Based on the CDR3 plus reference TRBV14 and TRBJ2-1, the full variable domain is EAGVTQFPSHSVIEKGQTVTLRCDPISGHDNLYWYRRVMGKEIKFLLHFVKESKQDESGMPNNRFLAERTGGTYSTLKVQPAELEDSGVYFCASTQARGQGRYNEQFFGPGTRLTVL.

This clone was seen a few times. This sample also contains other DNA sequences that code for the same CDR3. V usage is TRBV20-1 and J usage is TRBJ2-7; no definite D call. CDR1 is DFQATT and CDR2 is SNEGSKA in the germline V gene (reference sequence). Trimming stripped 6 bases from V and 5 bases from J, with 11 bases between. There are 11 residues in the CDR3. The CDR3 bases are TGCAGTGCCCGGAGTGGCCACGAGCAGTACTTC. Encoded protein: CSARSGHEQYF.